One and the same sample provided the 11 T cell receptor beta chains below, sequenced in a study of regulatory T cells in long-lasting Graves disease. Building the TCR beta libraries relied on iRepertoire HTBI primers, and CDR3 regions underwent Arm-PCR. TCRdb itself ran the multiplex PCR reads through MiXCR, one entry per CDR3 protein. The sample records roughly 560,000 distinct CDR3 sequences, 12% being singletons. As to time point: newly diagnosed GD, antithyroid drugs for less than 3 months. Construction of the TCR library relied on RNA isolated from PBMCs. These same data were also listed under a study on T cells in Graves' hyperthyroidism and ophthalmopathy.

Sequences were derived from peripheral blood mononuclear cells (PBMCs), sampled at new diagnosis, from a patient treated with antithyroid drugs. The receptor source for this set is a woman in her 30s with Graves disease.

This clonotype was seen repeatedly, ten times or more. The V call is TRBV28, the J call TRBJ2-3; no firm D call. This CDR3 has 17 amino acids. Trimming took 0 bases from V and 1 from J, leaving 14 bases between them. Germline V gives CDR1 MDHEN, CDR2 SYDVKM. The CDR3 DNA is TGTGCCAGCAGTTTATGGGTCCCCAGGACGGGCACAGATACGCAGTATTTT. This encodes CASSLWVPRTGTDTQYF.

Only a few counts were recorded for this clonotype. The V and J genes are TRBV5-5 and TRBJ1-2; D remains unclear. This CDR3 contains 14 residues. Germline-derived CDR1 and CDR2 are SGHKS and YYEKEE (reference sequence). Trimming shortened V by 0 bases and J by 3 bases, and 9 bases separated the two germline ends. CDR3 DNA: TGTGCCAGCAGCTTGGTGCCAACTGACTATGGCTACACCTTC. It yields the protein CASSLVPTDYGYTF.

This clonotype was counted only a few times. The rearrangement links TRBV27 to TRBJ2-1; no reliable D call. V was pared by 7 bases and J by 0 bases, with 10 bases between. The V gene's germline CDR1 is MNHEY and CDR2 SMNVEV (reference sequence). This CDR3 is built from 14 residues. This CDR3 is CASKGYLSYNEQFF. CDR3 nucleotide sequence: TGTGCCAGCAAGGGCTACCTCTCCTACAATGAGCAGTTCTTC.

This clonotype appeared many times. The chain uses TRBV13 and TRBJ1-4; D gene unclear. V was shortened by 5 bases and J by 7 bases, with 14 bases between the two germline ends. The CDR3 has 14 residues. Germline V lookup: CDR1 PRHDT, CDR2 FYEKMQ (reference sequence). The CDR3 is CASSLRRVREKLFF. The DNA of the CDR3 is TGTGCCAGCAGCCTCAGAAGGGTTCGTGAAAAACTGTTTTTT. Combining the CDR3 with reference TRBV13 and TRBJ1-4 gives the whole variable domain AAGVIQSPRHLIKEKRETATLKCYPIPRHDTVYWYQQGPGQDPQFLISFYEKMQSDKGSIPDRFSAQQFSDYHSELNMSSLELGDSALYFCASSLRRVREKLFFGSGTQLSVL.

V is TRBV28 and J is TRBJ2-4, with D tentatively TRBD1 (5 bases). The CDR3 totals 15 residues. V was shortened by 5 bases and J by 1 base, with 12 bases between the two germline ends. Germline CDR1 MDHEN, CDR2 SYDVKM. The CDR3 is CASSEQGRAKNIQYF. The CDR3 DNA follows: TGTGCCAGCAGTGAGCAGGGTCGGGCCAAAAACATTCAGTACTTC.

This clonotype was counted a few times. The CDR3 carries no conserved terminal phenylalanine or tryptophan, so it likely arises from a read error. The chain carries TRBV7-7 and TRBJ2-1, with D tentatively TRBD2 (6 bases). The CDR3 has 16 amino acids. The V gene's germline CDR1 is SSHAT and CDR2 FNYEAQ (reference sequence). The germline V and J ends were trimmed by 5 bases and 1 base, with 15 bases remaining between them. Here the CDR3 DNA reads TGTGCCAGCAGCATGAATACGGGAGATTCCTACAATGAGCAGTTCCTC. Translated, it gives CASSMNTGDSYNEQFL.

The V call is TRBV12-3 or TRBV12-4, the J call TRBJ2-5, with D hard to call. The V gene lost 0 bases and the J gene lost 9 bases, with 8 bases spanning the gap. The CDR3 has 12 residues. The CDR3 region is CASSLASLAQYF. The DNA for the CDR3 is TGTGCCAGCAGTTTAGCCAGTCTAGCCCAGTACTTC.

Points on this clonotype: One junction end disagrees with the germline gene, perhaps due to a read error. The CDR3: CASSLLGAGTGNEKFF. DNA of the CDR3: TGTGCCAGCAGCTTATTAGGGGCAGGGACCGGCAATGAGAAGTTCTTC. The rearrangement links TRBV7-3 to TRBJ2-1; perhaps D is TRBD1 or TRBD2 (5 bases each). CDR1 and CDR2 from the germline V gene are SGHTA and FQGTGA. The length of the CDR3 is 16 residues.

There are many counts of this clonotype. The V gene is TRBV29-1, the J gene TRBJ2-1; D gene uncertain. The germline CDR1 and CDR2 sequences are SQVTM and ANQGSEA. V dropped 6 bases and J dropped 0 bases, with 12 bases sitting between them. This CDR3 region has 14 residues. DNA of the CDR3: TGCAGCGTCGAGGCTAGAAACTCCTACAATGAGCAGTTCTTC. Protein: CSVEARNSYNEQFF.

The chain combines TRBV28 with TRBJ1-2; D ambiguous. CDR3 length: 13 residues. Trimming took 4 bases from V and 7 from J, leaving 13 bases between them. Germline V gene lookup returns CDR1 MDHEN and CDR2 SYDVKM. CDR3 loop: CASSSGRDGGYTF. The CDR3 DNA reads as TGTGCCAGCAGTTCTGGGCGGGATGGTGGCTACACCTTC.

This clonotype was observed a handful of times. The gene calls are TRBV20-1 and TRBJ1-2, with D maybe TRBD1 (5 bases). The CDR3 is made up of 13 amino acids. Germline loops: CDR1 DFQATT, CDR2 SNEGSKA (reference sequence). Trimming left V 3 bases short and J 1 base short, with 9 bases between. CDR3 in DNA: TGCAGTGCTAGGGGGGGGGTTAACTATGGCTACACCTTC. Translated, it gives CSARGGVNYGYTF.